This TCR beta chain was recovered during a study of T cell repertoires in cytomegalovirus infection. For the study at large: CMV infection and matching HLA type were both indicated by public TCR beta signatures. Study conclusions and caveats: CMV-specific HLA-C-restricted TCR beta clonotypes dominated the ex vivo response. Carriers of CMV plus the relevant HLA were identified by cumulative public TCR beta family frequency.

About this clonotype itself: Antigen specificity is unknown.

V was clipped by 4 bases and J by 4 bases; unmatched bases: 5. The germline CDR1 and CDR2 sequences are MDHEN and SYDVKM. The CDR3 covers 14 residues. TCRdb reprocessed the reads with MiXCR, giving one entry per CDR3 protein. The sample lists 150,000 to 200,000 distinct CDR3 sequences; roughly 14% were seen once. V and J are TRBV28 and TRBJ1-2; 8 bases map to TRBD1. The clonotype originates from a human donor in good health (CMV status not recorded). Some clones in this sample may be carry-over from other donors' samples. Sequencing was carried out using PBMCs. CDR3 sequence reads: CASSSHRGVYGYTF. The CDR3 DNA reads TGTGCCAGCAGTTCCCACAGGGGGGTCTATGGCTACACCTTC.